This T cell receptor beta chain was sequenced for a study of cytomegalovirus exposure and HLA in healthy donors (dated 2017 in TCRdb). The study in broad terms: In an earlier analysis of 450 to 750 of the donors, about 260 Gb of sequence data and 90 million to 130 million unique TCR beta sequences from about 190 million T cells were reported. Roughly 300 gigabases of sequencing data and some 85 million unique TCR sequences were included in an early release covering about 700 HLA-typed donors. Of the approximately 400 genotyped donors, 75% to 85% were placed in the genetic ancestry cluster associated with self-reported Caucasian donors. The study was designed to test whether signatures of past pathogen exposure could be identified by cataloging public T cell receptors. The study profiled the T cell repertoires of more than 500 subjects by immunosequencing and related them to cytomegalovirus serostatus. Besides the first cohort of roughly 660 subjects, a separate validation cohort made up of roughly 120 different subjects was used. The study combined high-throughput TCR immunosequencing, statistical association of individual TCRs with disease status, and machine learning to predict cytomegalovirus infection status. To study patterns of TCR occurrence, a later analysis re-analyzed previously published TCR beta repertoires from around 700 donors and added high-resolution HLA genotyping. The later analysis used no new phenotypic data to find candidate immune exposures, relying instead on TCR beta sequences and their occurrence across donors. An earlier analysis of fewer than 750 of the donors used high-throughput TCR beta sequencing to judge whether each TCR beta V gene segment behaved as functional or pseudogenic. Donor age, sex, ethnicity and CMV serostatus were collected together with the repertoire data. A later genetic analysis used genome-wide SNP genotypes for about 65% of the roughly 670 donors, treating that subset as a discovery cohort. Every discovery cohort repertoire had been produced on one sequencing platform. Class I and class II HLA loci were covered by the typing at four-digit resolution. The number of donors typed differed by locus, with about 629-630 for A, B, C, DRB1 and DQB1, more than 500 for DQA1, 606 for DPA1, and some 470 for DPB1. Several DR-DQ haplotypes were handled as single units for association and clustering because linkage in the cohort was strong. Across around 400 genotyped donors of the cohort, an average of about 240,000 unique TCR beta nucleotide sequences per donor were sequenced, and approximately 17% of those sequences were non-productive.

To note about this clone: Its recognized antigen is unknown. No per-base quality is available; no much larger clone lies one base away.

The cohort was made up of hundreds of healthy bone marrow donors. Cohort members were all nominally healthy when sampled, although unrecorded immune exposures were likely present. The donor tested CMV seropositive, placing the donor among the 290 or so seropositive members of the cohort. A peripheral blood sample was provided by each donor, and peripheral blood mononuclear cells were used for TCR beta sequencing. The Qiagen DNeasy Blood Extraction Kit was used to extract genomic DNA from the blood cell samples. What the research found in general, with its limitations: Immune exposure information for the cohort was limited to CMV serostatus. Roughly uniform sequencing depth across donors was assumed in presence/absence analyses, although this assumption may not hold. Most TCR sequences were seen in very few donors, while some public TCRs were found in many individuals. A later analysis found that most CMV-associated TCR beta chains appeared HLA-restricted, with HLA associations seemingly driven largely by CMV exposure. A later analysis associated 16,951 TCR beta sequences with specific HLA alleles at a false discovery rate of 0.05. An earlier analysis of approximately 530 of the donors showed that most TCR beta V segments appeared in productive rearrangements either about 87% or about 30% of the time, which broadly matched IMGT annotations. Because the 87-base-pair reads could not distinguish some IMGT-functional V segments, including TRBV6-2 and TRBV6-3, those segments were excluded. A later analysis found that HLA-associated TCR beta chains were more clonally expanded and had lower generation probabilities than equally common non-associated chains. A further reported finding was that TCR beta sequences accurately predicted the HLA-A and HLA-B alleles for most subjects in the first cohort. In a later genetic analysis, fewer N-insertions in productive TCRs were reported among donors in an Asian-associated ancestry cluster than the approximately 630-donor mean. HLA typing was unavailable for some donors at each locus, so association tests used only the typed subset. Several of the top co-occurrence clusters appeared to be linked to parvovirus B19, influenza, CMV and Epstein-Barr virus, according to a later analysis. A cluster of highly shared sequence variants was judged likely to be a technical artifact of the sequencing pipeline. The authors suggested that the approach could potentially be generalized to other disease states and immunological phenotypes. In both the original and validation cohorts, the classifier was reported to diagnose cytomegalovirus status with high specificity and sensitivity. The cohort was sequenced for TCR beta chains only, and without alpha or paired-chain data the features that could be detected were limited. In vitro tests confirmed that a few of the cytomegalovirus-associated TCR beta chains recognize cytomegalovirus antigens. A total of roughly 160 TCR beta chains were listed by the study as associated with cytomegalovirus. Correlated functional status among segregating V segments might be attributable to linkage disequilibrium, but an unknown experimental factor could not be ruled out. V-gene and J-gene trimming of TCR beta chains was associated with a missense DCLRE1C variant in a later genetic analysis, and the association was replicated in an independent cohort. In a later analysis, TCR association rates were found to vary across HLA loci, with the most associated TCRs seen for DRB1 alleles and the fewest for HLA-C alleles. The earlier analysis of some 560 of the donors excluded some 15 rarely observed V segments, including chromosome 9 orphons, because counts were too low. Assigning TCR associations to individual alleles was difficult when HLA alleles, especially DR and DQ, strongly co-occurred.

The germline V gene (reference sequence) supplies CDR1 MNHEY and CDR2 SMNVEV. Measured from the cysteine to the phenylalanine, the CDR3 is 16 residues long. Only the CDR3 DNA stays, 48 bases, in frame from base 1. After removal of 6 bases from V and 4 bases from J, the junction retains 13 bases not matched to a gene. Library preparation used the immunoSEQ multiplex PCR assay. The multiplex PCR relied on a mix of 60 forward primers for TCR Vbeta segments and 13 reverse primers for TCR Jbeta segments. The CDR3 region of rearranged TCR beta genes was amplified from genomic DNA by a multiplex PCR assay. On the Illumina HiSeq System, the amplified TCR beta libraries were sequenced as 87-base-pair reads. The source study handled its data this way. Across the 700 or so repertoires, a later analysis counted 80 million or so unique TCR beta chains, some 11 million of which were shared by at least two donors. Raw reads were error-corrected and collapsed into unique sequences with a nearest-neighbor algorithm that merged closely related sequences to remove PCR and sequencing errors. CDR3 sequences were aligned to IMGT reference sequences to assign V, D and J gene segments. For a sequence to be retained, at least a six-nucleotide match to both a V gene segment and a J gene segment was required. A rearrangement counted as productive if the CDR3 had no stop codons and remained in frame with V and J, and every other rearrangement counted as non-productive. CDR3 was defined by IMGT convention, running from the second conserved V-encoded cysteine to the conserved J-encoded phenylalanine. Sequences without an unambiguous match to a single V gene segment were excluded from the earlier analysis of about 630 of the donors. In an earlier analysis of approximately 560 of the donors, a V segment was called functional when productive rearrangements were above 56.7%, and segregating when the standard deviation between donors exceeded 5%. A statistical classification framework was built for diagnosing cytomegalovirus status from the catalog of TCR beta chain sequences. V and J gene assignment, in a later analysis, came from comparing TCR nucleotide sequences with IMGT/GENE-DB human TR gene sequences. A later analysis assigned CDR3 sequences and most-parsimonious VDJ recombination scenarios with the TCRdist pipeline. In a later analysis, every TCR beta chain was defined by the combination of its CDR3 amino acid sequence and its V-gene family, and reads without a unique V-gene family were dropped. To address suspected cross-contamination and a sequencing artifact, a later analysis removed around 600 highly shared, low-generation-probability nucleotide sequences. A later analysis calculated a clonal expansion index for each public chain from normalized within-repertoire ranks of inferred template counts. Generation probabilities in a later analysis came from a VDJ recombination model fitted to out-of-frame rearrangements, and those results were checked against IGoR. In a later analysis, TCR-TCR, TCR-HLA and TCR-CMV co-occurrence was scored with hypergeometric tests, and a repertoire-size bias correction was applied to TCR pairs. False discovery rates were estimated in a later analysis by permuting HLA or CMV assignments 20 times. In a later analysis, co-occurring TCRs were grouped with DBSCAN, and TCRdist sequence similarity was added when clustering was performed within HLA-allele-positive subsets. Repertoires with fewer than 30,000 or more than 120,000 public chains were left out of co-occurrence clustering, as were five repertoires with anomalous nucleotide sharing. TCRdb mirrors the immuneACCESS table, restricted to in-frame sequences. Some clones are absent from its copies; in checked studies, under half trace to an unresolved V gene, and the reason for the others is unknown. D and trimming were read from the DNA, whereas the V and J calls and clone size are those reported in that table. Across this sample there are roughly 120,000 clones, with around 84% seen only once. Approximately 23% of the sample comes from the top ten.

Recombination connected TRBV27 to TRBJ1-1; 8 bases in the middle match TRBD1. The receptor comes from a man between 25 and 39 years old in good health and CMV-seropositive. Material: PBMCs. The CDR3 protein is CASSPTWTGQGTEAFF. The DNA sequence is as follows: TGTGCCAGCAGCCCCACGTGGACAGGGCAAGGCACTGAAGCTTTCTTT.